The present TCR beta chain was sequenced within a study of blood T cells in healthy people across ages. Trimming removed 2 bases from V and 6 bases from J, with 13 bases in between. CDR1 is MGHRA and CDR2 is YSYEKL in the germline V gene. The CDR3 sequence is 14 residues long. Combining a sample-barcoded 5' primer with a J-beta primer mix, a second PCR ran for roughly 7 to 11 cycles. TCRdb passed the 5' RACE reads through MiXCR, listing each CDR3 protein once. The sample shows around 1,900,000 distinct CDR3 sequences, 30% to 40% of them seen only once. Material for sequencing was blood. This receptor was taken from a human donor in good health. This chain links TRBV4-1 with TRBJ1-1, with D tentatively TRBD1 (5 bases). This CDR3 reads CASSQFAGSPEAFF. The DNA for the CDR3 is TGCGCCAGCAGCCAATTTGCAGGGAGCCCTGAAGCTTTCTTT.